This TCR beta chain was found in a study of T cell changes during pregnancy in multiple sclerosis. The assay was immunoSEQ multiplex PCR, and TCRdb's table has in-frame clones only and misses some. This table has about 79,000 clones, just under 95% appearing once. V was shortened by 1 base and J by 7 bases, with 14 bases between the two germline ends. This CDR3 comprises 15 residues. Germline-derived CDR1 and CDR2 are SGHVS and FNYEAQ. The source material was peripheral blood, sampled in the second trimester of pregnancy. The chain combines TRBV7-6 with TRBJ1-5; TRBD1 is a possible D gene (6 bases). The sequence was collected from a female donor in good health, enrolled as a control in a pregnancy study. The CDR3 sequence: CASSLVGGAEQPQHF. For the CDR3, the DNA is TGTGCCAGCAGCTTAGTTGGGGGCGCGGAGCAGCCCCAGCATTTT.